This paragraph reports one TCR beta chain. The ends were cut back, 0 bases at V and 4 bases at J, with 12 bases in the middle. Germline assignment: CDR1 WNHNN and CDR2 SYGVQD (reference sequence). CDR3 length: 15 amino acids. TCRdb's copy holds only in-frame clones and misses some; the assay was immunoSEQ multiplex PCR. Among some 80,000 clones, around 95% were seen once, and the ten largest hold around a sixth. This entry comes from a study of siplizumab effects on memory and regulatory T cells. Sequencing was performed on CD8+ T cells sorted from blood. The V gene is TRBV10-1, the J gene TRBJ1-1; D ambiguous. This TCR was recovered from a human donor in good health. CDR3: CASSESLAGSTEAFF. The CDR3 bases are TGCGCCAGCAGTGAGTCGCTGGCGGGGAGCACTGAAGCTTTCTTT.